The source of this T cell receptor (beta chain) is a study of monozygotic twins with inflammatory bowel disease. General study points: Lower TCRbeta diversity (inverse Simpson) was seen in IBD patients than in healthy co-twins.

To note about this clonotype: Its antigen is still unknown.

UMIs were attached via template switching, each with a 6-nucleotide sample barcode. TCRdb processed the 5' RACE reads again and assigns one entry to each CDR3 protein, with no DNA. The table for this sample gives around 450,000 distinct CDR3 sequences. The material sequenced was blood. This clonotype was obtained from a human donor with ulcerative colitis or Crohn's disease, or a healthy co-twin of an affected twin (not recorded which).

CDR3: CASTSIGSVLTF. The genes are TRBV6-5 and TRBJ2-6. This CDR3 is 12 amino acids long. Germline V gives CDR1 MNHEY, CDR2 SVGAGI.